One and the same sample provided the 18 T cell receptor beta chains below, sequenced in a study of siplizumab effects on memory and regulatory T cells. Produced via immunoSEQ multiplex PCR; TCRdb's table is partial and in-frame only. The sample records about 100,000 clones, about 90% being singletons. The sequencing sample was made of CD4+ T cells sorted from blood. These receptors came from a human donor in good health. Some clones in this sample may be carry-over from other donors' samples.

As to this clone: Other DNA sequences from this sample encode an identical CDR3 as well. The CDR3 region is CASSDLGAKGGQPQHF. CDR3 nucleotides: TGTGCCAGCAGTGATCTGGGGGCGAAGGGCGGCCAGCCCCAGCATTTT. The chain combines TRBV2 with TRBJ1-5, with a tentative D call TRBD1 (6 bases). V shed 3 bases and J shed 7 bases, with 19 bases lying between them. The germline V gene encodes CDR1 SNHLY and CDR2 FYNNEI. The CDR3 has 16 amino acids. Full variable domain (missing parts from reference TRBV2 and TRBJ1-5): EPEVTQTPSHQVTQMGQEVILRCVPISNHLYFYWYRQILGQKVEFLVSFYNNEISEKSEIFDDQFSVERPDGSNFTLKIRSTKLEDSAMYFCASSDLGAKGGQPQHFGDGTRLSIL.

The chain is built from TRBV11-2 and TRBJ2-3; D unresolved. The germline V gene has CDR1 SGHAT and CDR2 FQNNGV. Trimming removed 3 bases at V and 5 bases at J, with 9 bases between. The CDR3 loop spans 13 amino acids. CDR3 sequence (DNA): TGTGCCAGCAGCTTCGCCGAAGTAGATACGCAGTATTTT. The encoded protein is CASSFAEVDTQYF.

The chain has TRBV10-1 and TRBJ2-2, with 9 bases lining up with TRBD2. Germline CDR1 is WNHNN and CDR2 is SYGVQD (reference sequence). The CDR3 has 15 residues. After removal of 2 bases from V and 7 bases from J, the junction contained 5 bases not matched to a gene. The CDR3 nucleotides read TGCGCCAGCAGTGAGCGCGGGAGGGGCAACGGGGAGCTGTTTTTT. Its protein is CASSERGRGNGELFF.

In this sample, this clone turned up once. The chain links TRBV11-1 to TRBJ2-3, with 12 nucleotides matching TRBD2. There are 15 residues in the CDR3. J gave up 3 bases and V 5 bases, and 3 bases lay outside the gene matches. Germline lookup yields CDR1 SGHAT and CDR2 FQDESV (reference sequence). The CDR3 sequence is CASSLLAGGTDTQYF. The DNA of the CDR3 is TGTGCCAGCAGCCTACTAGCGGGAGGAACAGATACGCAGTATTTT.

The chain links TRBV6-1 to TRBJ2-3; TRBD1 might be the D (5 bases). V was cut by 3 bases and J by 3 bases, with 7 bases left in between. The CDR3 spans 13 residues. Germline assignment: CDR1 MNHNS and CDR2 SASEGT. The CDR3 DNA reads TGTGCCAGCAGTGAGACAGTTACAGATACGCAGTATTTT. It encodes CASSETVTDTQYF.

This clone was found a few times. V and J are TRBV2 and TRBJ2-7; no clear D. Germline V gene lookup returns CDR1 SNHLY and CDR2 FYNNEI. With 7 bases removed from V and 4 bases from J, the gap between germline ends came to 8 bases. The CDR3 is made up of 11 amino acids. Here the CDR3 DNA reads TGTGCCAGCACGCTCAGGTACGAGCAGTACTTC. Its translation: CASTLRYEQYF.

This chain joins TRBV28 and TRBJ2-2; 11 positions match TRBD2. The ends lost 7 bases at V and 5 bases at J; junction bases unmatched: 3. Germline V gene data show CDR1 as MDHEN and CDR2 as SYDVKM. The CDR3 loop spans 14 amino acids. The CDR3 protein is CASTIAGGTGELFF. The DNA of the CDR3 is TGTGCCAGCACTATAGCGGGAGGGACCGGGGAGCTGTTTTTT. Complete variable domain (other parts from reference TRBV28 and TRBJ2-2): DVKVTQSSRYLVKRTGEKVFLECVQDMDHENMFWYRQDPGLGLRLIYFSYDVKMKEKGDIPEGYSVSREKKERFSLILESASTNQTSMYLCASTIAGGTGELFFGEGSRLTVL.

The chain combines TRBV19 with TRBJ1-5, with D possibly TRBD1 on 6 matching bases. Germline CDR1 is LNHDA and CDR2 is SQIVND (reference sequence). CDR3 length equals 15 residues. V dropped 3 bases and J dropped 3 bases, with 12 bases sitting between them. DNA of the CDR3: TGTGCCAGTAGTATGCCCGGACAGCCCAATCAGCCCCAGCATTTT. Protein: CASSMPGQPNQPQHF.

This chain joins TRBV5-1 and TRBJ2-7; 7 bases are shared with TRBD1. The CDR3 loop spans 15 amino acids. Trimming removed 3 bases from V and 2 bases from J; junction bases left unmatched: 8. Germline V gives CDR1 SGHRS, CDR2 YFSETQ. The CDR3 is CASSSGQPGAYEQYF. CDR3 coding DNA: TGCGCCAGCAGCTCGGGACAGCCAGGTGCCTACGAGCAGTACTTC. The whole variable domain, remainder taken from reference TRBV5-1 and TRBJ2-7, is KAGVTQTPRYLIKTRGQQVTLSCSPISGHRSVSWYQQTPGQGLQFLFEYFSETQRNKGNFPGRFSGRQFSNSRSEMNVSTLELGDSALYLCASSSGQPGAYEQYFGPGTRLTVT.

The CDR3 DNA sequence: TGTGCCAGCAGCTTACAAGCGGGAGGTTGGAACGAGCAGTTCTTC. It specifies CASSLQAGGWNEQFF. V is TRBV7-6 and J is TRBJ2-1; 9 nucleotides agree with TRBD2. V shed 2 bases and J 10 bases; nucleotides not matched to a gene: 9. The CDR3 is 15 amino acids. Germline values: CDR1 SGHVS, CDR2 FNYEAQ.

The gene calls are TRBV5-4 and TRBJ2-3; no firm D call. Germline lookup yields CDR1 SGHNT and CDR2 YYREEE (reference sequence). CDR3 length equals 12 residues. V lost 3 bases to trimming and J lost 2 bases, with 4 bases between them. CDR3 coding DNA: TGTGCCAGCAGCTGGACCACAGATACGCAGTATTTT. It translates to CASSWTTDTQYF.

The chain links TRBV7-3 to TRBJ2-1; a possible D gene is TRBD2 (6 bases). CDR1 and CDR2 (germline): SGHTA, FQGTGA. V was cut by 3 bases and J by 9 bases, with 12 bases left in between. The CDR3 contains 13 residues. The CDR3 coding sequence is TGTGCCAGCAGCTTTTCGGAGGGGTCTGAGCAGTTCTTC. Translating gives CASSFSEGSEQFF. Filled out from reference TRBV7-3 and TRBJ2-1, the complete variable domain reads GAGVSQTPSNKVTEKGKYVELRCDPISGHTALYWYRQSLGQGPEFLIYFQGTGAADDSGLPNDRFFAVRPEGSVSTLKIQRTERGDSAVYLCASSFSEGSEQFFGPGTRLTVL.

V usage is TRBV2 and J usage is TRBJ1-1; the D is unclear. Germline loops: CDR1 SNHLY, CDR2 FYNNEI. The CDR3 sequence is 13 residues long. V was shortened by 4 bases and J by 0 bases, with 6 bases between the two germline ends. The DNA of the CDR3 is TGTGCCAGCAGTGCCTACATGAACACTGAAGCTTTCTTT. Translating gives CASSAYMNTEAFF.

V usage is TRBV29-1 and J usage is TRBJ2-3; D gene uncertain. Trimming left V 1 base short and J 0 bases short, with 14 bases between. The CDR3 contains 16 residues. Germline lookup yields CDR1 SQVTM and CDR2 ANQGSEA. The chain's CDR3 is CSVEARTRTSTDTQYF. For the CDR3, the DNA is TGCAGCGTTGAAGCCAGGACCAGGACCAGCACAGATACGCAGTATTTT.

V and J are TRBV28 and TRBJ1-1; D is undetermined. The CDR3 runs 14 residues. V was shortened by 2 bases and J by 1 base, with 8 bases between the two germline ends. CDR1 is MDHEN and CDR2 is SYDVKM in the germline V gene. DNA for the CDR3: TGTGCCAGCAGTTTAGGACCGACGAACACTGAAGCTTTCTTT. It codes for CASSLGPTNTEAFF.

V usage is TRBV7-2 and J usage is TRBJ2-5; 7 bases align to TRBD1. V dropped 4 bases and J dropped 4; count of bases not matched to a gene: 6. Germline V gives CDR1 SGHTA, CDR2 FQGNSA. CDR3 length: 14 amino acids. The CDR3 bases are TGTGCCAGCAGCTCCGCGACAGGGCGAGAGACCCAGTACTTC. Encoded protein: CASSSATGRETQYF.

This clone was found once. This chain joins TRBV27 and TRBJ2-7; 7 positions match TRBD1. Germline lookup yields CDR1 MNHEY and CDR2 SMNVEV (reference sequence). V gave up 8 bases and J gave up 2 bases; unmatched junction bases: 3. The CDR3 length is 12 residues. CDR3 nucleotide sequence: TGTGCCAGCCGGGACAGAACCTACGAGCAGTACTTC. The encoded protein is CASRDRTYEQYF.

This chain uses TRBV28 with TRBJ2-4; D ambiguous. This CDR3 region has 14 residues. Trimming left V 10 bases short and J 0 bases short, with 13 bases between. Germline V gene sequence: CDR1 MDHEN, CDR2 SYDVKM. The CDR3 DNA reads TGTGCCACTACCGAACGGTTAGCCAAAAACATTCAGTACTTC. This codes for CATTERLAKNIQYF.